Listed below are T cell receptor beta chains from one sample, sequenced in a study of CD8 T cells in ankylosing spondylitis. TCRdb reprocessed the 5' RACE reads via MiXCR and lists one record per CDR3 protein. The sample includes around 770,000 distinct CDR3 sequences, over 15% of them seen just once. The sample was blood, either unsorted or a sorted T cell fraction (not recorded which). Receptors originate from a male donor with ankylosing spondylitis. The conserved cysteine and the conserved F or W are not part of the CDR3 here. A D gene is named only where the DNA matches it firmly.

D gene: TRBD2
J gene: TRBJ2-3
V gene: TRBV6-2/TRBV6-3
CDR3 protein: ASSLRTSGRDTQY

D gene: -
J gene: TRBJ2-1
V gene: TRBV6-2/TRBV6-3
CDR3 protein: ASSRAGDEQF

D gene: TRBD1
J gene: TRBJ1-5
V gene: TRBV6-1
CDR3 protein: ASRPDREISNQPQH

D gene: -
J gene: TRBJ2-2
V gene: TRBV6-1
CDR3 protein: ASKVGAGSATGELF

D gene: TRBD2
J gene: TRBJ2-1
V gene: TRBV7-3
CDR3 protein: ASSMLAGPYNEQF

D gene: TRBD1
J gene: TRBJ2-2
V gene: TRBV4-3
CDR3 protein: ASSQEAWTGDTGELF

D gene: -
J gene: TRBJ1-2
V gene: TRBV4-2
CDR3 protein: ASRGVTGYT

D gene: -
J gene: TRBJ2-1
V gene: TRBV9
CDR3 protein: ASSVARETYNEQF

D gene: -
J gene: TRBJ2-1
V gene: TRBV9
CDR3 protein: ASSVVGGGNNEQF

D gene: -
J gene: TRBJ1-1
V gene: TRBV29-1
CDR3 protein: SVALNTEAF

D gene: -
J gene: TRBJ2-7
V gene: TRBV5-6
CDR3 protein: ASSFLGAGEQY

D gene: -
J gene: TRBJ2-7
V gene: TRBV10-3
CDR3 protein: AISDGSGKGVEQY

D gene: -
J gene: TRBJ1-6
V gene: TRBV20-1
CDR3 protein: SASPGHRSSYNSPLH

D gene: TRBD1
J gene: TRBJ1-1
V gene: TRBV10-3
CDR3 protein: AISESKGQGSAF

D gene: -
J gene: TRBJ2-1
V gene: TRBV6-1
CDR3 protein: ASSEGLEPNEQF

D gene: -
J gene: TRBJ2-7
V gene: TRBV6-6
CDR3 protein: ASREYEQY

D gene: -
J gene: TRBJ1-1
V gene: TRBV7-8
CDR3 protein: ASSLREVGAF

D gene: -
J gene: TRBJ2-1
V gene: TRBV29-1
CDR3 protein: SVPNEQF

D gene: -
J gene: TRBJ2-1
V gene: TRBV11-1
CDR3 protein: ASSLRDDGQEQF

D gene: -
J gene: TRBJ1-4
V gene: TRBV7-7
CDR3 protein: ASSLTGGSKLF

D gene: -
J gene: TRBJ2-7
V gene: TRBV21-1
CDR3 protein: ASSKVRLAGGKEQY

D gene: -
J gene: TRBJ1-2
V gene: TRBV3-1
CDR3 protein: ASSQDWTNYGYT

D gene: -
J gene: TRBJ2-5
V gene: TRBV12-3/TRBV12-4
CDR3 protein: ASNQGLEETQY

D gene: -
J gene: TRBJ2-7
V gene: TRBV10-3
CDR3 protein: AISENQGSAYEQY

D gene: TRBD1
J gene: TRBJ2-5
V gene: TRBV5-5
CDR3 protein: ASSVGQGGRNRY

D gene: TRBD1
J gene: TRBJ2-1
V gene: TRBV29-1
CDR3 protein: SVGGVMGQGWGNEQF

D gene: -
J gene: TRBJ1-3
V gene: TRBV7-2
CDR3 protein: ASSQQGMAGNTIY

D gene: TRBD1
J gene: TRBJ2-3
V gene: TRBV29-1
CDR3 protein: SVMTNRGPTDTQY

D gene: -
J gene: TRBJ2-1
V gene: TRBV20-1
CDR3 protein: SAAALGASSYNEQF

D gene: TRBD1
J gene: TRBJ1-1
V gene: TRBV5-1
CDR3 protein: ASSPLHRGGNTEAF

D gene: -
J gene: TRBJ1-5
V gene: TRBV6-2/TRBV6-3
CDR3 protein: ASSLDGQQPQH

D gene: -
J gene: TRBJ2-1
V gene: TRBV4-2
CDR3 protein: ASSQELGGQYNEQF

D gene: -
J gene: TRBJ2-7
V gene: TRBV18
CDR3 protein: ASSPASLTYEQY

D gene: TRBD1
J gene: TRBJ2-7
V gene: TRBV18
CDR3 protein: ASSPVTGIGEQY

D gene: -
J gene: TRBJ2-5
V gene: TRBV12-3/TRBV12-4
CDR3 protein: ASSRPGTPKTQY

D gene: TRBD2
J gene: TRBJ2-1
V gene: TRBV12-3/TRBV12-4
CDR3 protein: ASRTASGQSSYNEQF

D gene: -
J gene: TRBJ2-7
V gene: TRBV10-2
CDR3 protein: ASSVSRTYEQY

D gene: -
J gene: TRBJ1-4
V gene: TRBV20-1
CDR3 protein: SAKGNRGNEKLF

D gene: TRBD2
J gene: TRBJ2-3
V gene: TRBV5-1
CDR3 protein: ASSLELAGDTQY

D gene: -
J gene: TRBJ2-3
V gene: TRBV25-1
CDR3 protein: ASKDRISDTQY

D gene: -
J gene: TRBJ1-1
V gene: TRBV4-1
CDR3 protein: ASSQGRHQAF

D gene: -
J gene: TRBJ2-5
V gene: TRBV27
CDR3 protein: ASSPRQAKTQY

D gene: TRBD2
J gene: TRBJ2-7
V gene: TRBV6-2/TRBV6-3
CDR3 protein: ASRRLAGGSYEQY

D gene: -
J gene: TRBJ2-3
V gene: TRBV7-2
CDR3 protein: ASSQGPRTFPTDTQY

D gene: -
J gene: TRBJ2-5
V gene: TRBV6-1
CDR3 protein: ASRNGEWEETQY